This passage covers 29 T cell receptor beta chains from one sample sequenced in a study of OX40 agonist ivuxolimab in advanced cancers. The table came from immunoSEQ multiplex PCR; TCRdb's copy has only in-frame clones and leaves some out. The sample consists of about 72,000 clones, just under 90% of them appearing once. The sequencing used CD4+ or CD8+ T cells sorted from blood, collected in a trial of the OX40 agonist ivuxolimab. The receptors here all came from an adult with an advanced solid tumor such as melanoma, head and neck, liver or kidney cancer.

The chain employs TRBV27 and TRBJ1-1; a weak D match, TRBD1 (5 bases). Germline CDR1 and CDR2: MNHEY and SMNVEV (reference sequence). The CDR3 has 15 amino acids. Between the trimmed V and J ends, which lost 3 bases and 0 bases, there was a span of 11 bases. In DNA form, the CDR3 reads TGTGCCAGCAGTTTCGGGGCAGGACTGAACACTGAAGCTTTCTTT. This codes for CASSFGAGLNTEAFF.

The chain links TRBV19 to TRBJ1-1; D might be TRBD1 (6 bases). This CDR3 contains 15 residues. Germline CDR1 is LNHDA and CDR2 is SQIVND (reference sequence). V shed 7 bases and J shed 5 bases, with 20 bases lying between them. The CDR3 spells CASKRGGSKSTEAFF. CDR3 DNA sequence: TGTGCCAGTAAGAGGGGGGGGTCGAAATCGACTGAAGCTTTCTTT.

This clone showed up just a few times. The chain has TRBV6-1 and TRBJ1-3; 8 bases map to TRBD1. J gave up 7 bases and V 2 bases, and 7 bases lay outside the gene matches. Germline lookup yields CDR1 MNHNS and CDR2 SASEGT. CDR3 length: 15 residues. The CDR3 reads CASSEIRGLSNTIYF. CDR3 nucleotide sequence: TGTGCCAGCAGTGAAATCAGGGGGCTGAGTAACACCATATATTTT.

The rearrangement uses TRBV19 and TRBJ1-5; no firm D call. The germline V and J ends were trimmed by 3 bases and 2 bases, with 14 bases remaining between them. Germline V lookup: CDR1 LNHDA, CDR2 SQIVND (reference sequence). CDR3 length: 16 amino acids. Here the CDR3 DNA reads TGTGCCAGTAGTATGGTCGGGGAGGTTGGCAATCAGCCCCAGCATTTT. It specifies CASSMVGEVGNQPQHF. Full variable domain (remainder filled in from reference TRBV19 and TRBJ1-5): DGGITQSPKYLFRKEGQNVTLSCEQNLNHDAMYWYRQDPGQGLRLIYYSQIVNDFQKGDIAEGYSVSREKKESFPLTVTSAQKNPTAFYLCASSMVGEVGNQPQHFGDGTRLSIL.

This chain joins TRBV11-2 and TRBJ1-2; maybe TRBD1 (6 bases). The CDR3 loop spans 15 amino acids. CDR1 is SGHAT and CDR2 is FQNNGV in the germline V gene. Trimming took 5 bases from V and 7 from J, leaving 20 bases between them. This CDR3 reads CASSLEWQGMSGYTF. The CDR3 DNA follows: TGTGCCAGCAGCCTGGAGTGGCAGGGGATGAGTGGCTACACCTTC.

This chain uses TRBV19 with TRBJ2-2, with unresolved D. CDR1 is LNHDA and CDR2 is SQIVND in the germline V gene (reference sequence). V was shortened by 5 bases and J by 2 bases, with 12 bases between the two germline ends. This CDR3 contains 15 residues. CDR3 sequence: CASSRLSLNTGELFF. Here the CDR3 DNA reads TGTGCCAGTAGTCGACTTTCACTCAACACCGGGGAGCTGTTTTTT.

The chain is built from TRBV27 and TRBJ1-1, with D hard to call. This CDR3 spans 14 amino acids. Germline V gene lookup returns CDR1 MNHEY and CDR2 SMNVEV (reference sequence). V was trimmed by 8 bases and J by 4 bases, leaving 17 bases between them. CDR3 coding DNA: TGTGCCAGCCGAGATCACCTCGGAGGCACTGAAGCTTTCTTT. Amino acids: CASRDHLGGTEAFF.

The rearrangement links TRBV2 to TRBJ1-1; 10 bases map to TRBD1. The CDR3 spans 19 residues. The germline V gene has CDR1 SNHLY and CDR2 FYNNEI. V lost 5 bases, J lost 7 bases, and 22 bases stayed unmatched. CDR3 protein: CASSTRTGGGSGGLNEAFF. CDR3 DNA: TGTGCCAGCAGTACCCGGACAGGGGGAGGTTCGGGGGGACTTAATGAAGCTTTCTTT.

The chain recombines TRBV6-6 with TRBJ2-1; D unclear. With 4 bases removed from V and 0 bases from J, the gap between germline ends came to 10 bases. This CDR3 has 15 amino acids. Germline CDR1 reads MNHNY; CDR2 reads SVGAGI (reference sequence). The CDR3 here is CASSLPGLSYNEQFF. The CDR3 DNA reads TGTGCCAGCAGTTTACCGGGCCTCTCCTACAATGAGCAGTTCTTC.

This chain connects TRBV10-3 to TRBJ2-7, with 10 bases matching TRBD1. This CDR3 comprises 16 residues. V was pared by 6 bases and J by 4 bases, with 12 bases of the junction left unmatched. In germline, CDR1 is ENHRY, CDR2 SYGVKD. The DNA for the CDR3 is TGTGCCATCAGCGGGGCCCCCGGGACAGGGGCATACGAGCAGTACTTC. Translation: CAISGAPGTGAYEQYF.

The chain couples TRBV10-3 to TRBJ2-1; TRBD2 matches at 7 bases. V lost 4 bases, J lost 3 bases, and 6 bases stayed unmatched. The CDR3 runs to 15 residues. In germline, CDR1 is ENHRY, CDR2 SYGVKD. CDR3 loop: CAISAPLADYNEQFF. CDR3 in DNA: TGTGCCATCAGTGCCCCCCTAGCGGACTACAATGAGCAGTTCTTC.

This clone occurred once. The chain has TRBV5-1 and TRBJ2-2; D gene uncertain. The V end was cut by 1 base, the J end by 7 bases, with 11 bases between. Per germline, CDR1 SGHRS and CDR2 YFSETQ. The CDR3 consists of 14 residues. The CDR3 DNA reads as TGCGCCAGCAGCTTGTCATATGGCGGCGGGGAGCTGTTTTTT. This gives the protein CASSLSYGGGELFF. The full variable domain, in which reference TRBV5-1 and TRBJ2-2 provide the parts outside the CDR3, is KAGVTQTPRYLIKTRGQQVTLSCSPISGHRSVSWYQQTPGQGLQFLFEYFSETQRNKGNFPGRFSGRQFSNSRSEMNVSTLELGDSALYLCASSLSYGGGELFFGEGSRLTVL.

The chain is built from TRBV11-2 and TRBJ2-3; possibly TRBD2 for D (7 bases). Germline V CDR1 and CDR2: SGHAT, FQNNGV. V shed 3 bases and J shed 0 bases, with 16 bases lying between them. The CDR3 spans 17 residues. CDR3 sequence (DNA): TGTGCCAGCAGCTTGGGAATAGGGGGGGGAAGCACAGATACGCAGTATTTT. Encoded protein: CASSLGIGGGSTDTQYF.

V and J are TRBV30 and TRBJ1-6; D gene uncertain. Between the trimmed V and J ends, which lost 0 bases and 8 bases, there was a span of 11 bases. The CDR3 has 14 residues. Germline V gives CDR1 GTSNPN, CDR2 SVGIG (reference sequence). The CDR3 sequence is CAWSVTPGDSPLHF. In DNA form, the CDR3 reads TGTGCCTGGAGTGTGACTCCCGGGGATTCACCCCTCCACTTT.

CDR3 in amino acids: CASTLRGSSTDTQYF. The CDR3 DNA sequence: TGCGCCAGCACTCTGAGGGGGAGCAGCACAGATACGCAGTATTTT. This rearrangement joins TRBV5-1 to TRBJ2-3; weak D call: TRBD1 (6 bases). V dropped 6 bases and J dropped 0 bases, with 14 bases sitting between them. This CDR3 spans 15 amino acids. In germline, CDR1 is SGHRS, CDR2 YFSETQ.

This chain joins TRBV6-5 and TRBJ1-3, with D possibly matching TRBD1 (6 bases). The CDR3 extends over 16 amino acids. Germline CDR1 and CDR2: MNHEY and SVGAGI. Trimming stripped 4 bases from V and 0 bases from J, with 13 bases between. This CDR3 is CASSSTGFFSGNTIYF. CDR3 DNA: TGTGCCAGCAGTTCTACAGGGTTCTTCTCTGGAAACACCATATATTTT.

This rearrangement joins TRBV12-5 to TRBJ2-3, with 8 bases fitting TRBD1. This CDR3 is built from 20 residues. CDR1 and CDR2 from the germline V gene are LGHNT and FRNRAP. After removal of 0 bases from V and 3 bases from J, the junction contained 17 bases not matched to a gene. The CDR3 coding sequence is TGTGCTAGTGGTTTGGTCCTTAATCAACTCGGACAGGGTGGGACAGATACGCAGTATTTT. As protein: CASGLVLNQLGQGGTDTQYF.

This sequence joins TRBV11-1 and TRBJ2-5; tentative D call: TRBD2 (5 bases). This CDR3 region has 15 residues. With 5 bases removed from V and 5 bases from J, the gap between germline ends came to 18 bases. Germline values: CDR1 SGHAT, CDR2 FQDESV (reference sequence). Written as DNA, the CDR3 is TGTGCCAGCAGCAGGTCCACTGACTGGGAGGAGACCCAGTACTTC. As protein: CASSRSTDWEETQYF.

The chain links TRBV27 to TRBJ1-1; D remains unclear. V lost 0 bases to trimming and J lost 3 bases, with 5 bases between them. CDR1 is MNHEY, CDR2 SMNVEV, per germline (reference sequence). This CDR3 contains 13 residues. The CDR3 DNA reads as TGTGCCAGCAGTTTATCCCGATACACTGAAGCTTTCTTT. As protein: CASSLSRYTEAFF.

Only a few counts were recorded for this clone. The chain recombines TRBV9 with TRBJ2-1; 7 bases map to TRBD2. With V trimmed by 4 bases and J by 12 bases, 13 bases remained unmatched. Germline V gene lookup returns CDR1 SGDLS and CDR2 YYNGEE. CDR3 length equals 14 residues. This chain's CDR3 is CASSPLAAPGGQFF. CDR3 DNA: TGTGCCAGCAGCCCGCTAGCGGCCCCGGGGGGGCAGTTCTTC.

The chain uses TRBV11-3 and TRBJ2-1; unclear D gene. Trimming took off 0 bases at V and 9 bases at J, with 12 bases between the two ends. Germline CDR1 is SGHNT and CDR2 is YENEEA. This CDR3 region has 14 residues. CDR3 in DNA: TGTGCCAGCAGCTTAGAGGCCAAGGTGGGTGAGCAGTTCTTC. The encoded protein is CASSLEAKVGEQFF.

The chain combines TRBV5-6 with TRBJ2-1; tentative D call: TRBD2 (5 bases). V was shortened by 4 bases and J by 14 bases, with 16 bases between the two germline ends. The CDR3 runs to 12 residues. The germline gives CDR1 SGHDT, CDR2 YYEEEE. The CDR3 nucleotides are TGTGCCAGCAGCGGCAGGTGGGGAGATGAGTTCTTC. This translates into CASSGRWGDEFF.

V and J are TRBV11-2 and TRBJ1-2; a possible D gene is TRBD1 (6 bases). Germline V gene sequence: CDR1 SGHAT, CDR2 FQNNGV. Trimming stripped 4 bases from V and 0 bases from J, with 9 bases between. This CDR3 has 14 residues. This CDR3 is CASSWGQPNYGYTF. The CDR3 nucleotides read TGTGCCAGCAGCTGGGGACAACCTAACTATGGCTACACCTTC.

This chain connects TRBV11-2 to TRBJ1-3, with D perhaps matching TRBD1 (5 bases). Germline assignment: CDR1 SGHAT and CDR2 FQNNGV. V was pared by 0 bases and J by 2 bases, with 8 bases between. The CDR3 is made up of 15 amino acids. CDR3 coding DNA: TGTGCCAGCAGCTTAGACAGGGTAGCTGGAAACACCATATATTTT. Its translation: CASSLDRVAGNTIYF.

V and J are TRBV27 and TRBJ2-1, with D possibly matching TRBD1 (5 bases). From germline, CDR1 is MNHEY and CDR2 SMNVEV (reference sequence). V was trimmed by 6 bases and J by 4 bases, leaving 16 bases between them. The CDR3 spans 15 residues. CDR3 coding DNA: TGTGCCAGCAGCCACAGGAACTTAGGGTACAATGAGCAGTTCTTC. Translation: CASSHRNLGYNEQFF.

The chain has TRBV19 and TRBJ2-1; D is unresolved. V was pared by 3 bases and J by 0 bases, with 9 bases between. The CDR3 has 15 residues. The V gene's germline CDR1 is LNHDA and CDR2 SQIVND (reference sequence). CDR3 DNA: TGTGCCAGTAGTATGGGGTCGCACTCCTACAATGAGCAGTTCTTC. Its translation is CASSMGSHSYNEQFF.

V usage is TRBV19 and J usage is TRBJ2-2; D gene uncertain. The ends were cut back, 2 bases at V and 6 bases at J, with 7 bases in the middle. CDR1 LNHDA and CDR2 SQIVND come from the germline V gene (reference sequence). The CDR3 contains 13 residues. CDR3: CASSITPAGELFF. DNA for the CDR3: TGTGCCAGTAGTATAACTCCCGCCGGGGAGCTGTTTTTT.

This chain connects TRBV11-3 to TRBJ2-1; D may correspond to TRBD1 or TRBD2 (6 bases each). V was cut by 4 bases and J by 2 bases, with 12 bases left in between. CDR3 size: 15 residues. The germline V gene has CDR1 SGHNT and CDR2 YENEEA. The CDR3 sequence: CASSSRGDTYNEQFF. The CDR3 bases are TGTGCCAGCAGCTCAAGGGGGGACACCTACAATGAGCAGTTCTTC.

J is TRBJ2-1 and V is TRBV5-3; TRBD2 matches 9 bases. TRBV5-3 is an open reading frame, and its role is uncertain. Losses at the gene ends were 1 base for V and 7 bases for J; bases not matched to a gene: 6. The CDR3 spans 15 residues. This CDR3 is CARSLPAGGRNEQFF. CDR3 bases: TGTGCCAGAAGCTTGCCTGCGGGAGGGCGGAATGAGCAGTTCTTC.